The clone carrying this T cell receptor beta chain was observed a handful of times. Its antigen is not identified. Per germline, CDR1 SGHTA and CDR2 FQGNSA. The CDR3 totals 14 residues. V lost 6 bases to trimming and J lost 4 bases; unmatched junction nucleotides: 8. These data originate in a study of blood T cells in healthy people across ages. With a J-beta primer mix and a sample-barcoded 5' primer, a second PCR ran about 7 to 12 cycles. TCRdb passed the 5' RACE reads through MiXCR, listing each CDR3 protein once. The profile shows about 1,400,000 distinct CDR3 sequences, 55% to 75% of them singletons. Points from the study as a whole: Estimated diversity, derived from one million T cells, was regarded as an underestimate. It was not possible, with unsorted PBMCs, to conclusively compare naive and antigen-experienced cells. With naive T cell percentage, TCR beta diversity showed a strong correlation.

The specimen sequenced was blood. The rearrangement links TRBV7-2 to TRBJ1-2; the match to TRBD1 covers 7 bases. The sequence derives from a man between 18 and 35 years old in good health. CDR3 DNA sequence: TGTGCCAGCAGTTCCGGGACAGCTATCTATGGCTACACCTTC. Translated, it gives CASSSGTAIYGYTF.